Each of the 22 T cell receptor beta chains below was sequenced from the same sample in a study of regulatory T cells in long-lasting Graves disease. Time point denoted: newly diagnosed GD, antithyroid drugs for less than 3 months. PBMC RNA served as the TCR library source. The authors built TCR beta libraries using iRepertoire HTBI primers and Arm-PCR of CDR3 regions. TCRdb passed the multiplex PCR reads through MiXCR, listing each CDR3 protein once. Among over 450,000 distinct CDR3 sequences, more than 10% were seen once, and the ten largest hold over 7%. This sample was shared with a second study, whose subject was T cells in Graves' hyperthyroidism and ophthalmopathy.

Here the sequenced sample was peripheral blood mononuclear cells (PBMCs), taken at new diagnosis, from a patient treated with antithyroid drugs. Receptors originate from a woman aged 30 to 39 with Graves disease.

Turning to this clonotype: A much larger clone is a single base away; this may be a read error. The chain joins TRBV6-1 to TRBJ2-3; no definite D call. Trimming cost V 7 bases and J 5 bases, with 19 bases left between them. Germline lookup yields CDR1 MNHNS and CDR2 SASEGT. This CDR3 has 15 amino acids. The CDR3 nucleotides are TGTGCCAGCACCGAAGGATTGGTCAGTGGAGATACGCAGTATTTT. Protein sequence: CASTEGLVSGDTQYF.

Many counts were recorded for this clonotype. The chain combines TRBV28 with TRBJ1-5; the D is unclear. Trimming stripped 0 bases from V and 6 bases from J, with 12 bases between. CDR1 and CDR2 from the germline V gene are MDHEN and SYDVKM. The CDR3 has 15 amino acids. CDR3 sequence (DNA): TGTGCCAGCAGTTTATGGAAGGAGGTGGGTCAGCCCCAGCATTTT. Its protein is CASSLWKEVGQPQHF.

This clonotype was counted ten times or more. The chain recombines TRBV11-2 with TRBJ2-1; the D gene is possibly TRBD1 (5 bases). In germline, CDR1 is SGHAT, CDR2 FQNNGV. The CDR3 contains 15 residues. The ends were cut back, 10 bases at V and 6 bases at J, with 22 bases in the middle. CDR3 sequence reads: CATKMTQGSGNEQFF. CDR3 coding DNA: TGTGCCACCAAAATGACCCAGGGATCGGGCAATGAGCAGTTCTTC.

This clonotype has a count of ten or more. The CDR3 loop reads CSAPRELAGVKAYEQYF. The CDR3 coding sequence is TGCAGTGCCCCCCGGGAACTAGCGGGAGTAAAGGCCTACGAGCAGTACTTC. The chain is built from TRBV20-1 and TRBJ2-7; 11 positions match TRBD2. Unmatched junction bases numbered 15, after V lost 6 bases and J lost 2 bases. Germline V gene data show CDR1 as DFQATT and CDR2 as SNEGSKA (reference sequence). The CDR3 is 17 residues long.

This clonotype was seen at least ten times. This chain uses TRBV24-1 with TRBJ2-3; TRBD1 matches 8 bases. With V trimmed by 4 bases and J by 0 bases, 8 bases remained unmatched. Looked up from germline, CDR1 is KGHDR and CDR2 is SFDVKD. The CDR3 covers 17 residues. Here the CDR3 DNA reads TGTGCCACCAGTGACCATGCCGGGACAGGAAGCACAGATACGCAGTATTTT. Amino acid sequence: CATSDHAGTGSTDTQYF.

This clonotype was counted many times. The chain links TRBV9 to TRBJ2-7, with D perhaps matching TRBD1 (6 bases). With 0 bases removed from V and 2 bases from J, the gap between germline ends came to 9 bases. The CDR3 covers 14 residues. Germline V gives CDR1 SGDLS, CDR2 YYNGEE. As DNA, the CDR3 is TGTGCCAGCAGCGTAGGGGGACACCCCTACGAGCAGTACTTC. This gives the protein CASSVGGHPYEQYF.

This clonotype was counted at least ten times. The chain has TRBV11-2 and TRBJ2-1; 9 bases fit TRBD1. Trimming cost V 1 base and J 4 bases; bases outside gene matches: 5. This CDR3 region has 16 residues. Germline assignment: CDR1 SGHAT and CDR2 FQNNGV. CDR3 protein: CASSLAWDRAYNEQFF. DNA for the CDR3: TGTGCCAGCAGCTTAGCGTGGGACAGGGCATACAATGAGCAGTTCTTC.

Comment on this clonotype: A single base separates this from a much larger clone, so it may be a read error. The chain has TRBV7-2 and TRBJ1-4; 9 bases match TRBD1. Germline CDR1 SGHTA, CDR2 FQGNSA. This CDR3 contains 14 residues. As DNA, the CDR3 is TGTGCCAGCACCTATGACAGGGGGAATGAAGAACTGTTTTTT. This codes for CASTYDRGNEELFF. The whole variable domain, remainder taken from reference TRBV7-2 and TRBJ1-4, is GAGVSQSPSNKVTEKGKDVELRCDPISGHTALYWYRQSLGQGLEFLIYFQGNSAPDKSGLPSDRFSAERTGGSVSTLTIQRTQQEDSAVYLCASTYDRGNEELFFGSGTQLSVL.

Ten or more counts support this clonotype. The chain carries TRBV28 and TRBJ1-6; weak D call: TRBD1 (6 bases). Germline values: CDR1 MDHEN, CDR2 SYDVKM. The length of the CDR3 is 15 residues. Trimming removed 6 bases from V and 0 bases from J, with 9 bases in between. CDR3 region: CASRDRSSYNSPLHF. The CDR3 coding sequence is TGTGCCAGCAGAGACAGGAGCTCCTATAATTCACCCCTCCACTTT.

This clonotype was seen more than once but under ten times. The rearrangement uses TRBV5-6 and TRBJ1-3, with TRBD1 matching 7 bases. The CDR3 extends over 14 amino acids. V lost 7 bases to trimming and J lost 4 bases; unmatched junction nucleotides: 8. Per germline, CDR1 SGHDT and CDR2 YYEEEE. CDR3 nucleotide sequence: TGTGCCAGCCATCTGACAGGGTTGGGAAACACCATATATTTT. Protein product: CASHLTGLGNTIYF.

The J gene is TRBJ2-3, the V gene TRBV12-3 or TRBV12-4; no definite D call. CDR3 length: 12 amino acids. The V and J ends lost 3 bases and 4 bases respectively, with 5 bases between them. CDR3 coding DNA: TGTGCCAGCAGTTTGCCACCAGATACGCAGTATTTT. Its translation: CASSLPPDTQYF.

This clonotype was found a few times. The rearrangement uses TRBV24-1 and TRBJ2-7; D is undetermined. Trimming shortened V by 9 bases and J by 3 bases, and 11 bases separated the two germline ends. CDR1 is KGHDR, CDR2 SFDVKD, per germline. This CDR3 is 12 amino acids long. The CDR3 loop is CATSNGGYEQYF. The CDR3 region has the DNA TGTGCCACCTCCAACGGCGGCTACGAGCAGTACTTC.

This clonotype was detected many times. The chain recombines TRBV27 with TRBJ2-7; D gene uncertain. The length of the CDR3 is 14 residues. Germline V gene lookup returns CDR1 MNHEY and CDR2 SMNVEV (reference sequence). With 3 bases removed from V and 3 bases from J, the gap between germline ends came to 12 bases. The CDR3 reads CASSFRSSNYEQYF. CDR3 sequence (DNA): TGTGCCAGCAGTTTTAGGAGTAGTAACTACGAGCAGTACTTC.

This clonotype was seen only a few times. The V call is TRBV4-3, the J call TRBJ2-7; no firm D call. Germline CDR1 and CDR2: LGHNA and YSLEER. This CDR3 has 14 amino acids. Trimming pared 4 bases from V and 4 bases from J, leaving 14 bases between. The CDR3 is CASSLKDGDYEQYF. The DNA of the CDR3 is TGCGCCAGCAGCCTCAAGGACGGAGATTACGAGCAGTACTTC.

This clonotype was detected a few times. V gene TRBV7-9 combines with J gene TRBJ2-5; 7 bases fit TRBD2. The germline gives CDR1 SEHNR, CDR2 FQNEAQ (reference sequence). The CDR3 runs 15 residues. V gave up 8 bases and J gave up 2 bases; unmatched junction bases: 11. In nucleotides, the CDR3 is TGTGCCAGCTCTTCTCACTCACTAGCGCAAGAGACCCAGTACTTC. This translates into CASSSHSLAQETQYF.

This clonotype was recorded many times. The V call is TRBV28, the J call TRBJ2-1; the D is unclear. Germline CDR1 MDHEN, CDR2 SYDVKM. Trimming shortened V by 8 bases and J by 11 bases, and 31 bases separated the two germline ends. The CDR3 sequence is 17 residues long. For the CDR3, the DNA is TGTGCCAGCGGTCCAACACCAATGAAGAACCCCGGGCTAAAGCAGTTCTTC. It translates to CASGPTPMKNPGLKQFF.

This clonotype was seen a few times. CDR3 DNA sequence: TGTGCCAGCAGCCAAGATCAGGGGGAAAACTATGGCTACACCTTC. It yields the protein CASSQDQGENYGYTF. This rearrangement joins TRBV4-2 to TRBJ1-2; TRBD1 agrees at 7 bases. Trimming cost V 0 bases and J 2 bases; bases outside gene matches: 3. The CDR3 runs to 15 residues. CDR1 is LGHNA, CDR2 YNFKEQ, per germline.

The chain combines TRBV19 with TRBJ1-1; D is possibly TRBD1 (6 bases). The germline CDR1 and CDR2 sequences are LNHDA and SQIVND (reference sequence). The CDR3 sequence is 13 residues long. Trimming shortened V by 6 bases and J by 6 bases, and 14 bases separated the two germline ends. This CDR3 reads CASSNRGRAEAFF. CDR3 in DNA: TGTGCCAGTAGCAATAGGGGGAGGGCTGAAGCTTTCTTT.

This clonotype was found many times. The chain carries TRBV20-1 and TRBJ1-5; D remains unclear. V shed 3 bases and J shed 5 bases, with 11 bases lying between them. Germline values: CDR1 DFQATT, CDR2 SNEGSKA (reference sequence). The CDR3 is made up of 13 amino acids. This CDR3 reads CSASGSLYQPQHF. The CDR3 DNA is TGCAGTGCTAGCGGCAGCCTATATCAGCCCCAGCATTTT.

This clonotype showed up many times. The J gene is TRBJ2-5, the V gene TRBV7-8; 8 bases fit TRBD2. The V gene's germline CDR1 is SGHVS and CDR2 FQNEAQ. V shed 2 bases, J shed 5 bases, and the junction held 16 bases outside the gene matches. The CDR3 is made up of 18 amino acids. CDR3 in DNA: TGTGCCAGCAGCTTACCGTACACTAGGGGACTAGGGGAGGAGACCCAGTACTTC. This encodes CASSLPYTRGLGEETQYF.

This clonotype was recorded many times. The J gene is TRBJ2-7, the V gene TRBV28, with 11 nucleotides matching TRBD2. The ends lost 5 bases at V and 2 bases at J; junction bases unmatched: 8. Per germline, CDR1 MDHEN and CDR2 SYDVKM. This CDR3 contains 16 residues. The CDR3 DNA follows: TGTGCCAGCAGTGGCGCCCAACTAGCGGGAGCCTACGAGCAGTACTTC. Amino acid sequence: CASSGAQLAGAYEQYF.

This clonotype was observed at least ten times. V is TRBV7-8 and J is TRBJ2-5; the match to TRBD2 covers 8 bases. J was trimmed by 1 base and V by 7 bases; bases with no gene match: 8. CDR3 length: 15 amino acids. The V gene's germline CDR1 is SGHVS and CDR2 FQNEAQ. Here the CDR3 DNA reads TGTGCCAGCACCCGTGGTACTAGCGGCCAAGAGACCCAGTACTTC. This translates into CASTRGTSGQETQYF.